Listed here is a single TCR beta chain. This sample stems from a study of tissue T cells after allogeneic stem cell transplantation. The CDR3 has 16 amino acids. Germline assignment: CDR1 KGHSH and CDR2 LQKENI. V was trimmed by 3 bases and J by 1 base, leaving 13 bases between them. TCRbeta CDR3 was sequenced at survey depth with template counts. The repertoire was sequenced with immunoSEQ multiplex PCR; TCRdb's copy has only in-frame clones and lacks some. The repertoire holds some 25,000 clones, less than 85% seen once, with around 7.2% in the top ten. The clonotype was recovered from a female donor older than 55 with lung cancer. The chain recombines TRBV18 with TRBJ1-3; tentatively, D is TRBD1 (6 bases). The sample here was tissue from the ileum, taken at autopsy. The CDR3, as DNA: TGTGCCAGCTCACCTTCTCAGGGGCGGTCTGGAAACACCATATATTTT. This encodes CASSPSQGRSGNTIYF.